This TCR beta chain was recovered during a study of blood T cells in healthy people across ages. This CDR3 has 12 residues. Trimming pared 6 bases from V and 5 bases from J, leaving 8 bases between. Study-level points and caveats: TCR beta diversity correlated strongly with naive T cell percentage.

PCR was performed a second time for roughly 7 to 11 cycles using a sample-barcoded 5' primer and a J-beta primer mix. MiXCR was run by TCRdb on the 5' RACE reads, yielding one entry per CDR3 protein. This table holds around 1,800,000 distinct CDR3 sequences, roughly two fifths found once. About this clonotype: Its antigen is unidentified.

The J gene is TRBJ1-5, the V gene TRBV12-3 or TRBV12-4; D ambiguous. Material for sequencing was blood. This sequence was found in a human donor in good health. CDR3 nucleotide sequence: TGTGCCAGCAGGAGCAGAGATCAGCCCCAGCATTTT. Translated: CASRSRDQPQHF.